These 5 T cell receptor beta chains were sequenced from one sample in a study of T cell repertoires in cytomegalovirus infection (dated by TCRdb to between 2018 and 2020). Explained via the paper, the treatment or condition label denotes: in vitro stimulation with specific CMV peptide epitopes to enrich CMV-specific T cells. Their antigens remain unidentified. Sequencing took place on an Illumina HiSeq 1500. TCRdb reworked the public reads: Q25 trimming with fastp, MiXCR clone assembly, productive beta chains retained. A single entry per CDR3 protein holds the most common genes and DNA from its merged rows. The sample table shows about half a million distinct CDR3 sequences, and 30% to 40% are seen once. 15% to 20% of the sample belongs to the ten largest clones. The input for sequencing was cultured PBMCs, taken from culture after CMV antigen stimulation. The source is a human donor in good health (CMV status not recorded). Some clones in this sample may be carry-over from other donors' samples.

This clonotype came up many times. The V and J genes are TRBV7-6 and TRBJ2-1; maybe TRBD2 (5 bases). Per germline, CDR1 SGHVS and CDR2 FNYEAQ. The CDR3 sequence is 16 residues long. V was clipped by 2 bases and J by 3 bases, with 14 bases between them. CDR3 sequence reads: CASSLLRAAGYNEQFF. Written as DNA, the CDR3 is TGTGCCAGCAGCTTACTGAGGGCTGCCGGCTACAATGAGCAGTTCTTC.

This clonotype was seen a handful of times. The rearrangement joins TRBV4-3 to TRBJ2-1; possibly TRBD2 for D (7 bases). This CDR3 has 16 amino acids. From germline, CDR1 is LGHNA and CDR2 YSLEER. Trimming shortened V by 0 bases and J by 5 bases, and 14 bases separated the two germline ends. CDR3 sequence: CASSQEGGRGDNEQFF. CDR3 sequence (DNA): TGCGCCAGCAGCCAAGAAGGAGGGAGGGGGGACAATGAGCAGTTCTTC.

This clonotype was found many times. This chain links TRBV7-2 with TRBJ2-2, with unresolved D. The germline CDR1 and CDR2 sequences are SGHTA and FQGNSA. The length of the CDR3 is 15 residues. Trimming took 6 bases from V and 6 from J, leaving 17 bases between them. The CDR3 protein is CASRTGPQTAGELFF. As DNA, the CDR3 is TGTGCCAGCAGGACGGGCCCCCAAACGGCCGGGGAGCTGTTTTTT.

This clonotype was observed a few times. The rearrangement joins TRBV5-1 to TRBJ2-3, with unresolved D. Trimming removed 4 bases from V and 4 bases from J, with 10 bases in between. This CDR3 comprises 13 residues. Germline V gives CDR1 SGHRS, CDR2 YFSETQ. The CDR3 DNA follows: TGCGCCAGCAGCCGGACCGGCCCAGATACGCAGTATTTT. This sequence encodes CASSRTGPDTQYF.

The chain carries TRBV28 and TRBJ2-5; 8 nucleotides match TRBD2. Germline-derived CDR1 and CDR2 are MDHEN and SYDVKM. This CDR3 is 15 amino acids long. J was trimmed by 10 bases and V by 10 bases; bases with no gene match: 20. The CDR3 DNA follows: TGTGCCACAAAGAACGCGGGACTAGGGGAGATGGACCAGTACTTC. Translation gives CATKNAGLGEMDQYF.